This entry describes one T cell receptor beta chain. Per the study methods: Reference gene primers were amplified, and this amplification served to estimate nucleated cell counts. Only in-frame clones appear in the TCRdb table, and some are missing; sequencing was by immunoSEQ multiplex PCR. The D gene and trimming were derived from the DNA, and the V and J assignments and clone size from that table. The table shows 200,000 to 250,000 clones, with approximately 86% occurring only once. The data derive from a study of blood T cell repertoires in COVID-19. The J segment lost 6 bases and the V segment lost 6 bases, leaving 5 bases of the junction unmatched. The CDR3 spans 15 residues. Looked up from germline, CDR1 is MNHNY and CDR2 is SVGAGI (reference sequence).

The gene calls are TRBV6-6 and TRBJ2-2, with 12 nucleotides matching TRBD2. The TCR sequence derives from a woman aged 35 to 49 with acute COVID-19. Sequencing was carried out using PBMCs or T cells enriched from blood (not recorded which). The CDR3 DNA follows: TGTGCCAGCAGAGAACTAGCGGGAGGTTCCGGGGAGCTGTTTTTT. Protein: CASRELAGGSGELFF.